This TCR beta chain was recorded in a study of PD-1 blockade in classical Hodgkin lymphoma. Study overall: It was nivolumab at 3 mg/kg, given intravenously every 2 weeks, that patients received. Whole-study results and caveats: Initiation of nivolumab under 1 year after ASCT led to exclusion of patients. Differences between repertoires have undefined causes, possibly disease activity or prior therapy.

This clone was recorded a few times. Its antigen remains unidentified. This CDR3 is built from 11 residues. Per the germline V gene, CDR1 is ENHRY and CDR2 is SYGVKD. Trimming stripped 11 bases from V and 10 bases from J, with 16 bases between. Documented time point: cycle 4 day 1 (C4D1), after five to seven weeks of nivolumab. Each of the patients experienced relapse following autologous stem cell transplantation, and their brentuximab vedotin exposure differed. With magnetic negative selection, CD4+ T cells were purified from PBMCs that had been thawed. Clones were read by immunoSEQ multiplex PCR, and TCRdb kept only the in-frame ones, dropping some. The sample carries around 16,000 clones, just under 80% recorded once.

This material consisted of CD4+ T cells from blood, taken before the fourth cycle of nivolumab. The chain recombines TRBV10-3 with TRBJ2-3; D ambiguous. The sequence came from a human donor with classical Hodgkin lymphoma. The CDR3 region is CAAGNWGAQYF. The DNA for the CDR3 is TGTGCCGCCGGAAACTGGGGTGCGCAGTATTTT.